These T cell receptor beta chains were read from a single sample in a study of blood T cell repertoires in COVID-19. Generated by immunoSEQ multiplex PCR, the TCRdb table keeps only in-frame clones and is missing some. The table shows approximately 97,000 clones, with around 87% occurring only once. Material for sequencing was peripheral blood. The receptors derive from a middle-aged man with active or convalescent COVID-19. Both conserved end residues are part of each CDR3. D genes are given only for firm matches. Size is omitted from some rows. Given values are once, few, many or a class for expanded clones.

TGTGCCAGCAGTTTCCACGGGGAGCTGTTTTTT	CASSFHGELFF	TRBV28	-	-	TRBJ2-2
TGCGCCAGCAAGCCAGGGGCGACGAATGAAAAACTGTTTTTT	CASKPGATNEKLFF	TRBV10-2	few	-	TRBJ1-4
TGCGCCAGCAGCCAACCGAGAATGAACACTGAAGCTTTCTTT	CASSQPRMNTEAFF	TRBV4-1	few	-	TRBJ1-1
TGCGCCAGCAGCTCCCGGGACAAGAACACTGAAGCTTTCTTT	CASSSRDKNTEAFF	TRBV4-1	-	-	TRBJ1-1
TGTGCCAGTAGTGATTCGGGACAGGGCTATGGCTACACCTTC	CASSDSGQGYGYTF	TRBV19	-	TRBD1	TRBJ1-2
TGTGCCAGCAGTCTAACAGGGGGCCCTAGCTCCTACAATGAGCAGTTCTTC	CASSLTGGPSSYNEQFF	TRBV6-6	-	TRBD1	TRBJ2-1
TGTGCCAGCAGCTTTGGAAACACGGGTGAGCAGTTCTTC	CASSFGNTGEQFF	TRBV5-6	few	-	TRBJ2-1
TGTGCCAGCAGGAACAGGCTATACGAGCAGTACTTC	CASRNRLYEQYF	TRBV6-5	-	-	TRBJ2-7
TGTGCCACCCAGGACAGCGATGGCACAGATACGCAGTATTTT	CATQDSDGTDTQYF	TRBV7-9	-	-	TRBJ2-3
TGTGCCAGTAGTATGGATTTTGGGGCCCACCAGCCCCAGCATTTT	CASSMDFGAHQPQHF	TRBV19	once	-	TRBJ1-5
TGCGCCAGCAGCCAAACGACAGGAGCTGGGGCCAACGTCCTGACTTTC	CASSQTTGAGANVLTF	TRBV4-3	-	-	TRBJ2-6
TGTGCCAGCAGCCCCTCGGGAGGCGGAAACACCATATATTTT	CASSPSGGGNTIYF	TRBV3-1/TRBV3-2	-	-	TRBJ1-3
TGTGCCAGCAGCTCTACAGGGGCTCAGCCCCAGCATTTT	CASSSTGAQPQHF	TRBV7-9	-	TRBD1	TRBJ1-5
TGTGCCAGCAGCCAACAGGGTTTACGGGAGACCCAGTACTTC	CASSQQGLRETQYF	TRBV6-5	-	-	TRBJ2-5
TGTGCCAGCAGGGAAGAGGACAATTGGGGACTGAGGGCCCAGCATTTT	CASREEDNWGLRAQHF	TRBV28	-	-	TRBJ1-5
TGTGCCAGCAGCCAAGTGGGGGCTCGGGAGCTGTTTTTT	CASSQVGARELFF	TRBV3-1/TRBV3-2	-	-	TRBJ2-2
TGTGCCAGCAGCTTAGGGGTTAGCGGGGCAGATACGCAGTATTTT	CASSLGVSGADTQYF	TRBV11-2	once	TRBD2	TRBJ2-3
TGTGCCGAAAACAGGGGGCTTTACACTGAAGCTTTCTTT	CAENRGLYTEAFF	TRBV30	-	TRBD1	TRBJ1-1
TGTGCCAGCAGCCATAGCGGGGCCAGCGGTGGCTACACCTTC	CASSHSGASGGYTF	TRBV3-1/TRBV3-2	-	-	TRBJ1-2
TGTGCCAGCAGCTTAGCTCCCCGGACAGTCACCGGGGAGCTGTTTTTT	CASSLAPRTVTGELFF	TRBV7-2	-	-	TRBJ2-2
TGTGCCAGCAGCTTACAGGGAGGCACAGATACGCAGTATTTT	CASSLQGGTDTQYF	TRBV6-4	once	-	TRBJ2-3
TGCAGCGTTGGGCAGGTGAATGGCTACACCTTC	CSVGQVNGYTF	TRBV29-1	-	-	TRBJ1-2
TGCGCCAGCAAAATGAGCGGAGCCCGCACAGATACGCAGTATTTT	CASKMSGARTDTQYF	TRBV5-1	-	-	TRBJ2-3
TGTGCCAGCAGCTTGGACGGGGGGGGCACAGATACGCAGTATTTT	CASSLDGGGTDTQYF	TRBV5-4	-	TRBD2	TRBJ2-3
TGTGCCAGTAGTATACAGAGCGCCAGCACAGATACGCAGTATTTT	CASSIQSASTDTQYF	TRBV19	-	-	TRBJ2-3
TGCAGCGTTGAAGACCAGGAGGGATACGAGCAGTACTTC	CSVEDQEGYEQYF	TRBV29-1	-	-	TRBJ2-7
TGTGCCAGCAGCCTCGGGACTAGCGGGGCCGAAGAGACCCAGTACTTC	CASSLGTSGAEETQYF	TRBV7-7	-	TRBD2	TRBJ2-5
TGTGCCAGCAGCTTAGCCGGTAGAGTGGATGAAAAACTGTTTTTT	CASSLAGRVDEKLFF	TRBV7-6	-	-	TRBJ1-4
TGTGCCAGCAGCTGGAAGACAGGATTGGACACTGAAGCTTTCTTT	CASSWKTGLDTEAFF	TRBV5-6	-	-	TRBJ1-1